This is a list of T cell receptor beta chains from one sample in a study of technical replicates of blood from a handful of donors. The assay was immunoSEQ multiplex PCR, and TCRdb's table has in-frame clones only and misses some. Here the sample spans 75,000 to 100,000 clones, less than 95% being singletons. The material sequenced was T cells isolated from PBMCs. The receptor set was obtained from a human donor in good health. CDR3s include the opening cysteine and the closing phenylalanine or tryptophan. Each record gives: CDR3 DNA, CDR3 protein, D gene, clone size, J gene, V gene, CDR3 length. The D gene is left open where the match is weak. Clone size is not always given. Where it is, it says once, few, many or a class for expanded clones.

TGTGCCAGCAGTCTGACAGCTAACTATGGCTACACCTTC CASSLTANYGYTF - - TRBJ1-2 TRBV27 13
TGTGCCAGCAGCTTCGGAGCGACCAAAGCTTTCTTT CASSFGATKAFF - - TRBJ1-1 TRBV7-8 12
TGTGCCAGCAGCATGGGGGGGTCCTACAATGAGCAGTTCTTC CASSMGGSYNEQFF TRBD2 - TRBJ2-1 TRBV9 14
TGTGCCAGCAGCCAACTAGCGGGAGGGCCAGAGCAGTTCTTC CASSQLAGGPEQFF TRBD2 - TRBJ2-1 TRBV14 14
TGTGCCAGCAGGATAGCGGGAGTCCTCATGATTCGGGGGAGAAAACTCATCAATGAGCAGTTCTTC CASRIAGVLMIRGRKLINEQFF TRBD2 - TRBJ2-1 TRBV14 22
TGTGCCGTTACAGGGAACACTGAAGCTTTCTTT CAVTGNTEAFF - - TRBJ1-1 TRBV2 11
TGTGCCAGCAGCCGCTTTGGGACAGGGGTTTTCGAGCAGTACTTC CASSRFGTGVFEQYF TRBD1 - TRBJ2-7 TRBV6-5 15
TGTGCCAGCAGCTTAGCGAGGGGGGGGTACAATGAGCAGTTCTTC CASSLARGGYNEQFF - - TRBJ2-1 TRBV11-1 15
TGTGCCAGCAGCGTAGTAGCGGGAGGGCCCAATGAGCAGTTCTTC CASSVVAGGPNEQFF TRBD2 - TRBJ2-1 TRBV9 15
TGCGCCAGCAGCCGGACAGGGGGTCTAGCGGGTACCACAGATACGCAGTATTTT CASSRTGGLAGTTDTQYF TRBD1 - TRBJ2-3 TRBV4-1 18
TGTGCCAGCAGCTTGGTCCCTAGGGAGCTGTTTTTT CASSLVPRELFF - - TRBJ2-2 TRBV5-6 12
TGTGCCAGCATCACGAGGGACAATGGCTACACCTTC CASITRDNGYTF - - TRBJ1-2 TRBV6-6 12
TGTGCCGGACCGGACAGGGAGAAAAACGAGCAGTACTTC CAGPDREKNEQYF TRBD1 - TRBJ2-7 TRBV30 13
TGTGCCAGCACAGTCCAGGGGGCGAGGGAGACCCAGTACTTC CASTVQGARETQYF TRBD1 - TRBJ2-5 TRBV6-1 14
TGTGCCAGCACAGGGGATTTCACCGGGGAGCTGTTTTTT CASTGDFTGELFF - - TRBJ2-2 TRBV7-6 13
TGTGCCAGCAGCCCCCCCTCCTGGGGCTGGGGCAATGAGCAGTTCTTC CASSPPSWGWGNEQFF - once TRBJ2-1 TRBV5-4 16
TGCGCCAGCAGCCGAGGATTACCGGGACAAAGGAATGAAAAACTGTTTTTT CASSRGLPGQRNEKLFF - - TRBJ1-4 TRBV4-1 17
TGTGCCAGCAGCAAGCGAGGACAGGGGCTGGGGGAGACCCAGTACTTC CASSKRGQGLGETQYF TRBD1 - TRBJ2-5 TRBV7-2 16
TGTGCCTGGAGTGTTCGCCGGGGGTACGAGCAGTACTTC CAWSVRRGYEQYF - - TRBJ2-7 TRBV30 13
TGTGCCAGCAGCTCAATACTAGCGGGGGGGGGCTCCTACGAGCAGTACTTC CASSSILAGGGSYEQYF TRBD2 - TRBJ2-7 TRBV7-2 17
TGTGCCAGCAGTTACTCGCGATCCACTTACAATGAGCAGTTCTTC CASSYSRSTYNEQFF - - TRBJ2-1 TRBV6-5 15
TGTGCCAGCAGCACTTCGACTAGCGGGAGCGATGAGCAGTTCTTC CASSTSTSGSDEQFF TRBD2 - TRBJ2-1 TRBV6-5 15
TGTGCCAGCACGTTAGCCGCGGCGGCGAATGAGCAGTTCTTC CASTLAAAANEQFF - - TRBJ2-1 TRBV6-1 14
TGTGCCAGCAGCGGAGGGACAGGGAGAGCAAATCAGCCCCAGCATTTT CASSGGTGRANQPQHF TRBD1 - TRBJ1-5 TRBV5-6 16
TGTGCCAGTAGTATGGAGGACGGGATCCTCGAGCAGTACTTC CASSMEDGILEQYF - - TRBJ2-7 TRBV19 14
TGTGCCAGCAGCTCAGACTTCGGGGAGCTGTTTTTT CASSSDFGELFF - - TRBJ2-2 TRBV7-9 12
TGTGCCACCAGCAGAGAGAAAACGAGGGTTTACAATGAGCAGTTCTTC CATSREKTRVYNEQFF - - TRBJ2-1 TRBV15 16
TGTGCCAGCAGTCTCGGGGACAGGCAGTACTTC CASSLGDRQYF TRBD1 - TRBJ2-5 TRBV28 11
TGCGCCAGCAGCCACGCGACAGACAGCTCCTACAATGAGCAGTTCTTC CASSHATDSSYNEQFF - - TRBJ2-1 TRBV4-1 16
TGTGCCACCAGCAGAGAGGAGGGAACTACCTATGAGCAGTTCTTC CATSREEGTTYEQFF - - TRBJ2-1 TRBV15 15
TGTGCCAGCAGCTTAAACTATCCCTACGAGCAGTACTTC CASSLNYPYEQYF - - TRBJ2-7 TRBV7-2 13
TGTGCCAGCTCACCACAGCCCCCCACCGGGGAGCTGTTTTTT CASSPQPPTGELFF - - TRBJ2-2 TRBV18 14
TGTGCCATCAGAGCCCGGGACAGGGGTCTCAATGAGCAGTTCTTC CAIRARDRGLNEQFF TRBD1 - TRBJ2-1 TRBV10-3 15
TGCGCCAGCAGACGAGGTCTAGCGGGAGGGCCCGGGGAGCTGTTTTTT CASRRGLAGGPGELFF TRBD2 - TRBJ2-2 TRBV4-3 16
TGTGCCAGCAGCGGGGGACACCATCCTATGAACACTGAAGCTTTCTTT CASSGGHHPMNTEAFF - - TRBJ1-1 TRBV9 16
TGTGCCTGGACTCAGGGTGCCTATGGCTACACCTTC CAWTQGAYGYTF - - TRBJ1-2 TRBV30 12
TGCGCCTCGGGACAGGGTATTTACGAGCAGTACTTC CASGQGIYEQYF TRBD1 - TRBJ2-7 TRBV5-1 12
TGTGCCAGTAACTCCGGGGGATATGAGCAGTTCTTC CASNSGGYEQFF - once TRBJ2-1 TRBV19 12
TGTGCCAGCAGCGTAGCAGGGGGGCCCTCCTACGAGCAGTACTTC CASSVAGGPSYEQYF - - TRBJ2-7 TRBV9 15
TGTGCCAGCACCCTTGACAGCCCGAACACTGAAGCTTTCTTT CASTLDSPNTEAFF - - TRBJ1-1 TRBV28 14
TGTGCCGCCGGGATGGAGAGCTCCTACAATGAGCAGTTCTTC CAAGMESSYNEQFF - once TRBJ2-1 TRBV15 14
TGTGCCAGCAGCCAACTACTAGCGGGAGGCAATGAGCAGTTCTTC CASSQLLAGGNEQFF TRBD2 - TRBJ2-1 TRBV14 15
TGCGCCAGCAGCCAAGTTTCAGGGTACCCCTACGAGCAGTACTTC CASSQVSGYPYEQYF - - TRBJ2-7 TRBV4-1 15
TGTGCCAGCAGCTTAGATTCTAGCGCCGGGGAGCTGTTTTTT CASSLDSSAGELFF - - TRBJ2-2 TRBV11-2 14
TGTGCCAGCAGCCCAGGGCCTTCGATGGATGAGCAGTTCTTC CASSPGPSMDEQFF - - TRBJ2-1 TRBV11-2 14
TGCAGCGAGTACAGGGGCCCCTCTATGTCCTTC CSEYRGPSMSF TRBD1 - TRBJ1-2 TRBV29-1 11
TGCGCCAGCAGCCAAGGGGACAGGGAGAACGGCGAGCAGTACTTC CASSQGDRENGEQYF TRBD1 - TRBJ2-7 TRBV4-1 15
TGTGCCAGTAGTATAACCCCGCCCGGCGGCTATGGCTACACCTTC CASSITPPGGYGYTF - - TRBJ1-2 TRBV19 15
TGTGCCAGCAGCCTGAGGACAGGGGAAATCTACGAGCAGTACTTC CASSLRTGEIYEQYF TRBD1 - TRBJ2-7 TRBV9 15